The T cell receptor beta chain under discussion was sequenced for a study of blood T cells in healthy people across ages. Every sample yielded at least 6.5 million isolated PBMCs. Whole-study results and caveats: Naive T cell percentage by flow cytometry tracked strongly with beta diversity. Naive CD4+ cells and diversity were both higher in long-lived donors than in aged donors.

A second 7 to 11 cycle PCR used barcoded and J-beta primers. From the 5' RACE reads, TCRdb called clonotypes with MiXCR, one entry per CDR3 protein. The sample carries about 630,000 distinct CDR3 sequences, more than 20% recorded once. Notes on this clonotype: The antigen is undetermined.

V was clipped by 2 bases and J by 1 base, with 11 bases between them. The CDR3 covers 15 residues. Germline V gene sequence: CDR1 WNHNN, CDR2 SYGVQD (reference sequence). V is TRBV10-1 and J is TRBJ2-5, with D uncertain. Sequenced sample: blood. The receptor comes from a man between 65 and 80 years old in good health. CDR3 protein: CASSEGRNLQETQYF. The DNA of the CDR3 is TGCGCCAGCAGTGAGGGGCGAAACCTCCAAGAGACCCAGTACTTC.